The table lists the clone carrying this T cell receptor beta chain with a count of one. The antigen remains unidentified. Germline-derived CDR1 and CDR2 are MNHEY and SMNVEV (reference sequence). This CDR3 has 12 amino acids. The V gene lost 6 bases and the J gene lost 4 bases, with 7 bases spanning the gap. Method: immunoSEQ multiplex PCR; TCRdb's copy keeps in-frame clones and lacks some. The sample gives tens of thousands of clones, approximately 84% of which show up once; 40% to 55% is in the top ten. The data are from a study of OX40 agonist ivuxolimab in advanced cancers. Study-wide results and limits: In the 0.1 to 3.0 mg/kg range, CD4+ and CD8+ blood T cells had expanded clonally by week 6.

Sample: CD4+ or CD8+ T cells sorted from blood, taken in a trial of the OX40 agonist ivuxolimab. The V call is TRBV27, the J call TRBJ2-1; no clear D gene. The clonotype was recovered from an adult with an advanced solid tumor such as melanoma, head and neck, liver or kidney cancer. The CDR3 nucleotides are TGTGCCAGCAGCTTCATGTACAATGAGCAGTTCTTC. Translating it yields CASSFMYNEQFF.